Presented here are 15 T cell receptor beta chains from one specimen sequenced in a study of shared T cell receptors in the human thymus. Repertoires were generated with immunoSEQ multiplex PCR, while TCRdb's copy carries only in-frame clones and drops some. The sample has hundreds of thousands of clones, 87% seen once. These same data were also listed under a study on human thymus T cells.

The sequenced material came from thymocytes. Every receptor here comes from a boy under two years old with a congenital heart defect.

The chain has TRBV4-1 and TRBJ1-1; TRBD1 agrees at 9 bases. This CDR3 spans 15 amino acids. V shed 4 bases and J 0 bases; nucleotides not matched to a gene: 3. Germline V CDR1 and CDR2: MGHRA, YSYEKL. The CDR3 loop reads CASSPGQGLNTEAFF. The CDR3 region has the DNA TGCGCCAGCAGCCCGGGACAGGGTTTGAACACTGAAGCTTTCTTT.

This rearrangement joins TRBV7-9 to TRBJ1-2, with 7 bases that match TRBD1. J was trimmed by 2 bases and V by 5 bases; bases with no gene match: 5. This CDR3 contains 14 residues. Germline-derived CDR1 and CDR2 are SEHNR and FQNEAQ (reference sequence). This CDR3 is CASSAVGQNYGYTF. CDR3 in DNA: TGTGCCAGCAGCGCCGTGGGACAGAACTATGGCTACACCTTC.

The chain recombines TRBV5-1 with TRBJ1-4; tentative D call: TRBD1 (6 bases). Looked up from germline, CDR1 is SGHRS and CDR2 is YFSETQ. This CDR3 has 23 amino acids. V gave up 4 bases and J gave up 5 bases, with 39 bases separating them. Written as DNA, the CDR3 is TGCGCCAGCAGCCTAAACGCGGACAGTCAAACTGGGCTCCAGAAGACTCAAAATGAAAAACTGTTTTTT. Its translation is CASSLNADSQTGLQKTQNEKLFF.

The rearrangement uses TRBV7-8 and TRBJ2-3, with D unresolved. Germline CDR1 is SGHVS and CDR2 is FQNEAQ. CDR3 size: 12 residues. V was clipped by 3 bases and J by 5 bases, with 6 bases between them. The chain's CDR3 is CASSFLRDTQYF. CDR3 nucleotides: TGTGCCAGCAGCTTTCTTCGAGATACGCAGTATTTT.

A few counts support this clone. The chain is built from TRBV4-3 and TRBJ2-5, with D unresolved. Germline CDR1 and CDR2: LGHNA and YSLEER. The CDR3 length is 14 residues. V gave up 0 bases and J gave up 3 bases, with 8 bases separating them. Here the CDR3 reads CASSQDWQEETQYF. The CDR3 DNA follows: TGCGCCAGCAGCCAAGATTGGCAAGAAGAGACCCAGTACTTC.

This rearrangement joins TRBV4-3 to TRBJ1-5; perhaps TRBD1 as D (5 bases). Germline loops: CDR1 LGHNA, CDR2 YSLEER. V was pared by 0 bases and J by 7 bases, with 13 bases between. The length of the CDR3 is 15 residues. Written as DNA, the CDR3 is TGCGCCAGCAGCCAAGACGGAGGGGTCGGGCAGCCCCAGCATTTT. Amino acid sequence: CASSQDGGVGQPQHF.

This sequence joins TRBV7-5 and TRBJ2-1; the D call TRBD2 from the table was never checked on the DNA. TRBV7-5 is given as a pseudogene. The CDR3 runs to 16 residues. The CDR3 reads CARSFSGGSSYNEQFF. CDR3 sequence (DNA): TGTGCCAGAAGCTTTAGCGGGGGGAGCTCCTACAATGAGCAGTTCTTC.

The gene calls are TRBV28 and TRBJ1-2; 10 nucleotides line up with TRBD1. Per germline, CDR1 MDHEN and CDR2 SYDVKM. CDR3 size: 13 residues. J gave up 6 bases and V 6 bases, and 4 bases lay outside the gene matches. The CDR3 spells CASSRQGADGYTF. The CDR3 DNA sequence: TGTGCCAGCAGCCGACAGGGGGCGGATGGCTACACCTTC.

This chain joins TRBV15 and TRBJ1-4, with D hard to call. The CDR3 contains 15 residues. Germline assignment: CDR1 LNHNV and CDR2 YYDKDF (reference sequence). V lost 5 bases to trimming and J lost 7 bases, with 17 bases between them. In DNA, the CDR3 is TGTGCCACCAGCGTCCTTCAGGATTGTTGTGAAAAACTGTTTTTT. It yields the protein CATSVLQDCCEKLFF.

The chain combines TRBV7-8 with TRBJ2-1; 10 nucleotides agree with TRBD1. The CDR3 loop spans 16 amino acids. V was pared by 0 bases and J by 9 bases, with 8 bases of the junction left unmatched. CDR1 and CDR2 (germline): SGHVS, FQNEAQ. This CDR3 is CASSLAPRQGALEQFF. The DNA of the CDR3 is TGTGCCAGCAGCTTAGCTCCCCGACAGGGGGCACTTGAGCAGTTCTTC.

The genes are TRBV6-5 and TRBJ2-1; D possibly corresponds to TRBD2 (6 bases). V dropped 2 bases and J dropped 7 bases, with 12 bases sitting between them. Germline V gives CDR1 MNHEY, CDR2 SVGAGI. There are 14 residues in the CDR3. CDR3 in amino acids: CASSYPGLRNEQFF. In DNA, the CDR3 is TGTGCCAGCAGTTACCCGGGACTTAGGAATGAGCAGTTCTTC.

This clone is a singleton in its sample. CDR3 amino acids: CASSPGQPLSNQPQHF. CDR3 nucleotide sequence: TGTGCCAGCAGCCCAGGACAGCCTTTAAGCAATCAGCCCCAGCATTTT. This chain connects TRBV14 to TRBJ1-5; perhaps TRBD1 as D (6 bases). Germline CDR1 is SGHDN and CDR2 is FVKESK. V was clipped by 4 bases and J by 1 base, with 14 bases between them. This CDR3 has 16 amino acids.

The chain couples TRBV2 to TRBJ1-3; D gene uncertain. The germline gives CDR1 SNHLY, CDR2 FYNNEI. This CDR3 region has 15 residues. V was pared by 1 base and J by 4 bases, with 11 bases between. The CDR3 here is CASSEDGVSGNTIYF. The CDR3 DNA is TGTGCCAGCAGTGAAGACGGGGTATCGGGAAACACCATATATTTT.

This clone was counted once. The chain combines TRBV4-3 with TRBJ2-7; 10 bases map to TRBD2. Germline V gives CDR1 LGHNA, CDR2 YSLEER. This CDR3 comprises 19 residues. The V segment lost 4 bases and the J segment 2 bases; nucleotides outside the gene matches: 17. CDR3 DNA sequence: TGCGCCAGCAGCCCTCCGGGGGACCGAACTAGCGGGACCCCCTACGAGCAGTACTTC. It codes for CASSPPGDRTSGTPYEQYF.

The rearrangement uses TRBV14 and TRBJ1-1, with TRBD1 identical over 7 bases. The germline V gene has CDR1 SGHDN and CDR2 FVKESK. The V segment lost 4 bases and the J segment 6 bases; nucleotides outside the gene matches: 17. This CDR3 contains 17 residues. DNA of the CDR3: TGTGCCAGCAGCCTAAAGTTACTGACAGGGCACGGCGCTGAAGCTTTCTTT. It translates to CASSLKLLTGHGAEAFF.